The clone carrying this T cell receptor (beta chain) was observed a handful of times. The data derive from a study of molecular identifiers for immune sequencing clone quantification. MiXCR was run by TCRdb on the PCR reads, yielding one entry per CDR3 protein. The profile shows nearly 8,500 distinct CDR3 sequences, 33% of them singletons. This TCR was sampled from a human donor in good health. Some libraries in this study had Jurkat cell RNA spiked in. The sequenced sample was naive CD8+ T cells from blood, with Jurkat cell RNA spiked in. Subset: FACS-sorted CD8+CD4-CCR7+CD45RA+ naive T cells.

The CDR3 region has the DNA TGTGCCAGCAGCTCTGGACTGATCGGGTCCTCCACAGATACGCAGTATTTT. This sequence encodes CASSSGLIGSSTDTQYF. The chain employs TRBV5-4 and TRBJ2-3; possibly TRBD2 for D (5 bases). This CDR3 has 17 amino acids. V lost 3 bases, J lost 2 bases, and 19 bases lay in between. Germline values: CDR1 SGHNT, CDR2 YYREEE (reference sequence).